A selection of T cell receptor beta chains follows, all from one sample in a study of blood T cell repertoires in COVID-19. Using immunoSEQ multiplex PCR, the repertoire was profiled, and TCRdb retains in-frame clones only, with some absent. The sample comprises around 150,000 clones, 85% of which are singletons, and 3% to 4% rests with the top ten. Sequenced: peripheral blood. Receptors originate from a human donor with acute or convalescent COVID-19. The donor label of this sample is uncertain. CDR3s include the opening cysteine and the closing phenylalanine or tryptophan. Each record gives: J gene, D gene, V gene, clone size, CDR3 DNA, CDR3 protein. A D gene is named only where the DNA matches it firmly. The size entry is marked missing in some rows and otherwise reads once, few, many or a size class.

j_call: TRBJ1-5; d_call: -; v_call: TRBV19; clone_size: -; cdr3_nt: TGTGCCAGTAGTAGTCGTGTATATCAGCCCCAGCATTTT; cdr3_aa: CASSSRVYQPQHF
j_call: TRBJ1-4; d_call: TRBD1; v_call: TRBV27; clone_size: -; cdr3_nt: TGTGCCAGCAGCAGGGGGACTAATGAAAAACTGTTTTTT; cdr3_aa: CASSRGTNEKLFF
j_call: TRBJ1-1; d_call: TRBD1; v_call: TRBV30; clone_size: -; cdr3_nt: TGTGCCTCCCGACAGGGGGCAAGTGAGGCTTTCTTT; cdr3_aa: CASRQGASEAFF
j_call: TRBJ1-1; d_call: -; v_call: TRBV6-5; clone_size: once; cdr3_nt: TGTGCCAGCAGTTACGAACCTATTAAGAGGGAAGCTTTCTTT; cdr3_aa: CASSYEPIKREAFF
j_call: TRBJ1-1; d_call: TRBD1; v_call: TRBV7-3; clone_size: once; cdr3_nt: TGTGCCAGCAGCCGGACAGGGAAAGGGGAAGCTTTCTTT; cdr3_aa: CASSRTGKGEAFF
j_call: TRBJ1-4; d_call: -; v_call: TRBV7-2; clone_size: -; cdr3_nt: TGTGCCAGCAGCCTAGGCAGGGGCCCCTTCGTTAGTGAAAAACTGTTTTTT; cdr3_aa: CASSLGRGPFVSEKLFF
j_call: TRBJ2-1; d_call: TRBD2; v_call: TRBV5-4; clone_size: -; cdr3_nt: TGTGCCACCGAACCGGGGGGGGGCAGAAATGAGCAGTTCTTC; cdr3_aa: CATEPGGGRNEQFF
j_call: TRBJ1-6; d_call: -; v_call: TRBV5-4; clone_size: -; cdr3_nt: TGTGCCAGCAGCTTACCGGGATTTAGGAATTCACCCCTCCACTTT; cdr3_aa: CASSLPGFRNSPLHF
j_call: TRBJ2-7; d_call: -; v_call: TRBV5-6; clone_size: few; cdr3_nt: TGTGCCAGCAGCTTGCCGCCCCATAGCGAGCAGTACTTC; cdr3_aa: CASSLPPHSEQYF
j_call: TRBJ1-1; d_call: TRBD1; v_call: TRBV24-1; clone_size: -; cdr3_nt: TGTGCCACCAGTGATTCCTTACAGGGGGGCACTGAAGCTTTCTTT; cdr3_aa: CATSDSLQGGTEAFF
j_call: TRBJ1-2; d_call: -; v_call: TRBV3-1/TRBV3-2; clone_size: -; cdr3_nt: TGTGCCAGCAGCTCCGGTACGGTCAGGGAAGGCGGCTACACCTTC; cdr3_aa: CASSSGTVREGGYTF
j_call: TRBJ1-5; d_call: TRBD1; v_call: TRBV10-2; clone_size: -; cdr3_nt: TGCGCCAGCAGTGAGAGGGACAGGGTCAATCAGCCCCAGCATTTT; cdr3_aa: CASSERDRVNQPQHF
j_call: TRBJ2-1; d_call: TRBD2; v_call: TRBV14; clone_size: -; cdr3_nt: TGTGCCAGCAGCTTCTCCAGCGGGGGGCCCAGCTCCTACAATGAGCAGTTCTTC; cdr3_aa: CASSFSSGGPSSYNEQFF
j_call: TRBJ2-1; d_call: -; v_call: TRBV4-1; clone_size: few; cdr3_nt: TGCGCCAGCAGCCAAGACGCGGGAAACTCCTACAATGAGCAGTTCTTC; cdr3_aa: CASSQDAGNSYNEQFF
j_call: TRBJ2-3; d_call: TRBD2; v_call: TRBV27; clone_size: -; cdr3_nt: TGTGCCAGCAGTTTAGCGGGGGCGGGGCGGGGGGGCACAGATACGCAGTATTTT; cdr3_aa: CASSLAGAGRGGTDTQYF
j_call: TRBJ2-1; d_call: TRBD1; v_call: TRBV7-9; clone_size: few; cdr3_nt: TGTGCCAGCAGCTTAGCACAGGGGGGCTACAATGAGCAGTTCTTC; cdr3_aa: CASSLAQGGYNEQFF
j_call: TRBJ1-1; d_call: TRBD1; v_call: TRBV4-2; clone_size: -; cdr3_nt: TGTGCCAGCAGCCAAGCTTACAGGGGAAACACTGAAGCTTTCTTT; cdr3_aa: CASSQAYRGNTEAFF
j_call: TRBJ1-5; d_call: TRBD1; v_call: TRBV18; clone_size: few; cdr3_nt: TGTGCCAGCTCACCTCAGGGGGGAAATCAGCCCCAGCATTTT; cdr3_aa: CASSPQGGNQPQHF
j_call: TRBJ2-5; d_call: TRBD2; v_call: TRBV11-3; clone_size: -; cdr3_nt: TGTGCCAGCAGCCCGAGACTAGCGGGGGGCAAAGAGACCCAGTACTTC; cdr3_aa: CASSPRLAGGKETQYF
j_call: TRBJ2-5; d_call: TRBD2; v_call: TRBV30; clone_size: few; cdr3_nt: TGTGCCTGGAGTGGCGGGGGGACCCAAGAGACCCAGTACTTC; cdr3_aa: CAWSGGGTQETQYF
j_call: TRBJ2-7; d_call: TRBD1; v_call: TRBV28; clone_size: -; cdr3_nt: TGTGCCACTCACCCAGGACAGGGACTCTACGAGCAGTACTTC; cdr3_aa: CATHPGQGLYEQYF
j_call: TRBJ2-5; d_call: TRBD1; v_call: TRBV18; clone_size: -; cdr3_nt: TGTGCCAGCTCACCCTCCAAACGTCCAAGGGGGCCGGAGACCCAGTACTTC; cdr3_aa: CASSPSKRPRGPETQYF
j_call: TRBJ2-3; d_call: -; v_call: TRBV7-2; clone_size: -; cdr3_nt: TGTGCCAGCAGCTTAGAATGGGCTAGGAGGACAGATACGCAGTATTTT; cdr3_aa: CASSLEWARRTDTQYF
j_call: TRBJ1-5; d_call: TRBD1; v_call: TRBV5-1; clone_size: -; cdr3_nt: TGCGCCAGCAGCCCGGGACAGGGGAAAAGTAGCAATCAGCCCCAGCATTTT; cdr3_aa: CASSPGQGKSSNQPQHF
j_call: TRBJ1-2; d_call: -; v_call: TRBV7-9; clone_size: few; cdr3_nt: TGTGCCAGCAGCCCCACTGGGGGCAAGATGTGGGGCTACACCTTC; cdr3_aa: CASSPTGGKMWGYTF
j_call: TRBJ1-6; d_call: -; v_call: TRBV19; clone_size: -; cdr3_nt: TGTGCCAGTAGTACTCGCCGACAGGTTTCTAATTCACCCCTCCACTTT; cdr3_aa: CASSTRRQVSNSPLHF
j_call: TRBJ2-7; d_call: -; v_call: TRBV12-2; clone_size: few; cdr3_nt: TGTGCAAGTCGATCGACGGACAGGGCCTGGCACGAGCAGTACTTC; cdr3_aa: CASRSTDRAWHEQYF
j_call: TRBJ2-1; d_call: TRBD1; v_call: TRBV5-6; clone_size: -; cdr3_nt: TGTGCCAGCAGCTCCCCCGGGACAGGGGGCAATGAGCAGTTCTTC; cdr3_aa: CASSSPGTGGNEQFF
j_call: TRBJ2-7; d_call: TRBD2; v_call: TRBV5-1; clone_size: -; cdr3_nt: TGCGCCAGCAGCGAGGGGGGGCGGGGGGACTCCTACGAGCAGTACTTC; cdr3_aa: CASSEGGRGDSYEQYF
j_call: TRBJ2-1; d_call: -; v_call: TRBV27; clone_size: -; cdr3_nt: TGTGCCAGCAGTTGGCAGGGTTCTTACCACAATGAGCAGTTCTTC; cdr3_aa: CASSWQGSYHNEQFF
j_call: TRBJ1-6; d_call: -; v_call: TRBV10-2; clone_size: -; cdr3_nt: TGCGCCACAACTCGTATCGACAGATCCAATTCACCCCTCCACTTT; cdr3_aa: CATTRIDRSNSPLHF
j_call: TRBJ1-5; d_call: TRBD1; v_call: TRBV19; clone_size: -; cdr3_nt: TGTGCCAGTAGTACTCAGACAGGGTGGACTCAGCCCCAGCATTTT; cdr3_aa: CASSTQTGWTQPQHF
j_call: TRBJ1-1; d_call: -; v_call: TRBV27; clone_size: -; cdr3_nt: TGTGCCAGCAGTTTTCGATCGGTGAACACTGAAGCTTTCTTT; cdr3_aa: CASSFRSVNTEAFF
j_call: TRBJ1-4; d_call: -; v_call: TRBV5-1; clone_size: -; cdr3_nt: TGCGCCAGCAGAACAGGGTCCGGAACTAATGAAAAACTGTTTTTT; cdr3_aa: CASRTGSGTNEKLFF
j_call: TRBJ2-7; d_call: -; v_call: TRBV21-1; clone_size: once; cdr3_nt: TGTGCACGCCACAGTCCCTACGAGCAGTACTTC; cdr3_aa: CARHSPYEQYF
j_call: TRBJ2-7; d_call: TRBD2; v_call: TRBV7-2; clone_size: -; cdr3_nt: TGTGCCAGCAGCTTAAGGCGGGGGGGCCCCTACGAGCAGTACTTC; cdr3_aa: CASSLRRGGPYEQYF
j_call: TRBJ1-1; d_call: TRBD1; v_call: TRBV3-1/TRBV3-2; clone_size: once; cdr3_nt: TGTGCCAGCAGCCAAGATGGAGGGGGCGCGGGTACTGAAGCTTTCTTT; cdr3_aa: CASSQDGGGAGTEAFF
j_call: TRBJ1-5; d_call: TRBD1; v_call: TRBV4-2; clone_size: -; cdr3_nt: TGTGCCAGCAGCGACGGGACAGGGATTCGGCCCCAGCATTTT; cdr3_aa: CASSDGTGIRPQHF